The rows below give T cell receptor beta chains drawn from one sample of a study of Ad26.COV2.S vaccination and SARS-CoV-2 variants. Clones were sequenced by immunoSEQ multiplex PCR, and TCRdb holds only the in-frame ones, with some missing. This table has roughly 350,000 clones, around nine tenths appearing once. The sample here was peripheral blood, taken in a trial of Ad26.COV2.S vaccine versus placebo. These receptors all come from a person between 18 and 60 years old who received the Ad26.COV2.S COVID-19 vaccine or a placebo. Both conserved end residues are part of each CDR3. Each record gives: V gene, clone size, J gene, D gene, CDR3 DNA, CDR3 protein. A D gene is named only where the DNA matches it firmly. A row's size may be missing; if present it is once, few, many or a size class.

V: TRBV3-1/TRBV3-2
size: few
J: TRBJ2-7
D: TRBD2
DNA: TGTGCCAGCAGCCAAGATCTGGGCGCTAGCGGACACTACGAGCAGTACTTC
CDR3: CASSQDLGASGHYEQYF

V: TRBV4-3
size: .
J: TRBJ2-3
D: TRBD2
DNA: TGCGCCAGCAGCCAAGCCCCACCTTCGCGGGGGGTCGCACGTAGTGGCACAGATACGCAGTATTTT
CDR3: CASSQAPPSRGVARSGTDTQYF

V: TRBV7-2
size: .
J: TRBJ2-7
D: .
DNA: TGTGCCAGCAGCCGGGCCCAATCCTACGAGCAGTACTTC
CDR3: CASSRAQSYEQYF

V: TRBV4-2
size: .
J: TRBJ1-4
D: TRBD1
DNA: TGTGCCAGCAGCCAAGATGGGGCAGGGGGGGATGAAAAACTGTTTTTT
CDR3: CASSQDGAGGDEKLFF

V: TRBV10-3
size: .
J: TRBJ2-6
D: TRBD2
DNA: TGTGCCATCAGTGAGCGGAAGGGACTACCCAGCTCTGGGGCCAACGTCCTGACTTTC
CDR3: CAISERKGLPSSGANVLTF

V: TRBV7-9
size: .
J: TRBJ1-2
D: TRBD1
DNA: TGTGCCAGCAGCTCCCCGGGACAGGCCACCCCCTATGGCTACACCTTC
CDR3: CASSSPGQATPYGYTF

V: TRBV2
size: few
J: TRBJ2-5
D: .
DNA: TGTGCCAGCAGTGAAGGGGAGACCCAGTACTTC
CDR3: CASSEGETQYF

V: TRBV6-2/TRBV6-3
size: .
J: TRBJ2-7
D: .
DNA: TGTGCCAGCAGTATCCGTTTCCGGGGCGAGCAGTACTTC
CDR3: CASSIRFRGEQYF

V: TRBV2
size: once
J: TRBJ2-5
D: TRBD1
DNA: TGTGCCAGCGGAACAGGGGGCGGAAAGACCCAGTACTTC
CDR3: CASGTGGGKTQYF

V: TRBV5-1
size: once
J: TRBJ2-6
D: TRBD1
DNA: TGCGCCAGCAGACAGGGGGCAAACTCTGGGGCCAACGTCCTGACTTTC
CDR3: CASRQGANSGANVLTF

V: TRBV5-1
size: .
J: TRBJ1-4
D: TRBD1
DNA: TGCGCCAGCAGCTGGGGGACAGGGTCTAATGAAAAACTGTTTTTT
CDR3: CASSWGTGSNEKLFF

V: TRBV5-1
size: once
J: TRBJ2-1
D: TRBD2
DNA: TGCGCCAGCAGCTTAGGGACTACCATCGAGCAGTTCTTC
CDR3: CASSLGTTIEQFF

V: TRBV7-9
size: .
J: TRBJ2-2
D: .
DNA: TGTGCCAGCAGCCGACCCGGAGGGCCCGGGGAGCTGTTTTTT
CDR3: CASSRPGGPGELFF

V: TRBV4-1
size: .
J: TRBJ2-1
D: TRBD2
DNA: TGCGCCAGCAGCCAAGCGACCAGCGGGGGGGACAATGAGCAGTTCTTC
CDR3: CASSQATSGGDNEQFF

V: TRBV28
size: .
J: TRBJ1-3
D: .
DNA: TGTGCCAGCATCACCCGACCGAGCTCTGGAAACACCATATATTTT
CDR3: CASITRPSSGNTIYF

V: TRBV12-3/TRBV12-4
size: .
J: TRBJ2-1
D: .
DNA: TGTGCCAGCAGACTGTACAATGAGCAGTTCTTC
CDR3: CASRLYNEQFF

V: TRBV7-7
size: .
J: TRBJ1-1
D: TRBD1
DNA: TGTGCTAGCAGCTTAGGGCCCCCGCCGCGTGCAGGGGGCACTGAAGCTTTCTTT
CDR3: CASSLGPPPRAGGTEAFF

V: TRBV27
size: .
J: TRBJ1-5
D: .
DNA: TGTGCCAGCAGTTTAGGTAGGGGGATCGGCAATCAGCCCCAGCATTTT
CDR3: CASSLGRGIGNQPQHF

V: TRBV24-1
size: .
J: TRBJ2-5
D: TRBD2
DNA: TGTGCCACCAGTGATGAAACTAGCGGGAGGGTGGAGACCCAGTACTTC
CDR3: CATSDETSGRVETQYF

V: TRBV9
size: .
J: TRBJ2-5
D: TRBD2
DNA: TGTGCCAGCAGCCCCGCAGCGGGAGGGGGGGAGACCCAGTACTTC
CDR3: CASSPAAGGGETQYF

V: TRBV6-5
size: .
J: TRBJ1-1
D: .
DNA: TGTGCCAGCAGACCAGAAGGGAATAGAGGCACTTTCTTT
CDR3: CASRPEGNRGTFF

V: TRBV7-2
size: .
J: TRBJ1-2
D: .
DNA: TGTGCCAGCAGCCCTGGCGGGTTTTTGTATGGCTACACCTTC
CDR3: CASSPGGFLYGYTF

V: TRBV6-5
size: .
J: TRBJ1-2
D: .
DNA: TGTGCCAGCAGTTTCTCCCCACAGGGAACGGACTATGGCTACACCTTC
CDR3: CASSFSPQGTDYGYTF

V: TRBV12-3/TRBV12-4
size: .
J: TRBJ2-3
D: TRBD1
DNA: TGTGCCAGCAAGGGGGCCACAGATACGCAGTATTTT
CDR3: CASKGATDTQYF

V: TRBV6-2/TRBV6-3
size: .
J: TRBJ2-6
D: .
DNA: TGTGCCAGCAGTTACTCGATTTGGTCGATAAGGGCAGGGGCCAACGTCCTGACTTTC
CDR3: CASSYSIWSIRAGANVLTF

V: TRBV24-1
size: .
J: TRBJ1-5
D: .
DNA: TGTGCCACCAGTGGTTCGGGCTGGCTCAGCAATCAGCCCCAGCATTTT
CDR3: CATSGSGWLSNQPQHF

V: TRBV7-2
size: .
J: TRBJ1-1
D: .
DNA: TGTGCCAGCAGCCTGTTACAGAACACTGAAGCTTTCTTT
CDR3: CASSLLQNTEAFF

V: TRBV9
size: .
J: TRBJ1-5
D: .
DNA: TGTGCCAGCAGCGTAACGGATAATCAGCCCCAGCATTTT
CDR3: CASSVTDNQPQHF

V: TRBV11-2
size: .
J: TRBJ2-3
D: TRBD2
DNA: TGTGCCAGCAGCTCCGAGGCCCGAGCGGGAGCGGGAGATACGCAGTATTTT
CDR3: CASSSEARAGAGDTQYF

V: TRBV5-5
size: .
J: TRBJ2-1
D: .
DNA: TGTGCCAGCAGCCTCCCGGGTAGCTCCTACAATGAGCAGTTCTTC
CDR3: CASSLPGSSYNEQFF

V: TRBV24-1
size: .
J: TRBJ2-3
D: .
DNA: TGTGCCACCAGTGAAAATACGGCAGATACGCAGTATTTT
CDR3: CATSENTADTQYF

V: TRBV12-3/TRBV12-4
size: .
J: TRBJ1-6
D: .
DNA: TGTGCCAGCAGCTCGCCCTGGGGGTCACCCCTCCACTTT
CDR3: CASSSPWGSPLHF

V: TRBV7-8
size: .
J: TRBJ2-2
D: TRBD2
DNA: TGTGCCAGCAGCCGAGGACTAGCGGGCGCCACCGGGGAGCTGTTTTTT
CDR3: CASSRGLAGATGELFF

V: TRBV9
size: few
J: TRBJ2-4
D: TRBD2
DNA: TGTGCCAGCAGCCGGGGGGATGGGAACATTCAGTACTTC
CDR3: CASSRGDGNIQYF

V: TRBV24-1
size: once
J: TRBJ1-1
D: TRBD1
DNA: TGTGCCACCAGTGATGGACAGGGGGCCAACACTGAAGCTTTCTTT
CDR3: CATSDGQGANTEAFF

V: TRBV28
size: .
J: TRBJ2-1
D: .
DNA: TGTGCCAGCAGGGGTGTAGGAGTCTTGAGCAATGAGCAGTTCTTC
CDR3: CASRGVGVLSNEQFF

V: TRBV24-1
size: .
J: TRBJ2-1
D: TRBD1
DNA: TGTGCCACCAGTGATCAGGGACAGGGGGCGGATGAGCAGTTCTTC
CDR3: CATSDQGQGADEQFF

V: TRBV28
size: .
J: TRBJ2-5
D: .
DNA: TGTGCCAGCAGTTGGCCAGGCCCCCAAGAGACCCAGTACTTC
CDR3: CASSWPGPQETQYF

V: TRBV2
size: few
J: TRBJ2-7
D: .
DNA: TGTGCCAGCAACCCAGGGTCCTACGAGCAGTACTTC
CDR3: CASNPGSYEQYF